Below, one TCR beta chain is given with its context. This specimen belongs to a study of blood T cell repertoires in COVID-19. The CDR3 spans 14 residues. Germline V gene data show CDR1 as SQVTM and CDR2 as ANQGSEA. V was pared by 0 bases and J by 7 bases, with 13 bases between. Clones were sequenced by immunoSEQ multiplex PCR, and TCRdb holds only the in-frame ones, with some missing. The table includes roughly 350,000 clones, around 85% detected once. Sequencing was performed on peripheral blood. The chain combines TRBV29-1 with TRBJ2-1; TRBD2 is a possible D gene (6 bases). The source of this sequence is a woman aged 18-29 years with acute or convalescent COVID-19. CDR3 region: CSVEDHGGLNEQFF. The CDR3 region has the DNA TGCAGCGTTGAAGATCACGGGGGTCTGAATGAGCAGTTCTTC.